These 20 T cell receptor beta chains were all obtained from the same sample, sequenced in a study of CD8 T cells in ankylosing spondylitis. TCRdb used MiXCR to reprocess the 5' RACE reads, holding one entry per CDR3 protein. The sample holds under 300,000 distinct CDR3 sequences, more than 9% seen once. Specimen: blood, either unsorted or a sorted T cell fraction (not recorded which). These receptor sequences come from a male donor with ankylosing spondylitis or in good health (not recorded which).

The table lists this clonotype with a few counts. The V call is TRBV9, the J call TRBJ2-1; 9 bases are shared with TRBD2. The CDR3 contains 15 residues. V lost 6 bases, J lost 3 bases, and 7 bases stayed unmatched. Germline V CDR1 and CDR2: SGDLS, YYNGEE. The CDR3 nucleotides read TGTGCCAGCACCCGAGTGCGGGGGGGCTACAATGAGCAGTTCTTC. It is translated as CASTRVRGGYNEQFF.

This clonotype was picked up many times. V is TRBV3-1 and J is TRBJ2-1; no definite D call. With 1 base removed from V and 9 bases from J, the gap between germline ends came to 7 bases. This CDR3 comprises 12 residues. Germline CDR1 is LGHDT and CDR2 is YNNKEL (reference sequence). Written as DNA, the CDR3 is TGTGCCAGCAGCCAAGCGGGTCCTGAGCAGTTCTTC. Translating gives CASSQAGPEQFF.

About this clonotype itself: A much larger clone is a single base away; this may be a read error. This sequence joins TRBV3-1 and TRBJ2-7; possible D gene TRBD1, 6 bases. Trimming stripped 4 bases from V and 2 bases from J, with 15 bases between. Germline V CDR1 and CDR2: LGHDT, YNNKEL (reference sequence). This CDR3 has 15 amino acids. The CDR3 spells CASSPRTDFTYEQYF. Written as DNA, the CDR3 is TGTGCCAGCAGCCCTCGGACAGACTTTACCTACGAGCAGTACTTC.

This clonotype appeared many times. The J gene is TRBJ2-3, the V gene TRBV5-5; perhaps TRBD2 as D (5 bases). The CDR3 length is 15 residues. V gave up 2 bases and J gave up 2 bases, with 12 bases separating them. CDR1 is SGHKS, CDR2 YYEKEE, per germline (reference sequence). The CDR3 nucleotides read TGTGCCAGCAGCTTAAGGACTTTTAACACAGATACGCAGTATTTT. Translated, it gives CASSLRTFNTDTQYF.

V is TRBV4-2 and J is TRBJ1-2; no reliable D call. The germline CDR1 and CDR2 sequences are LGHNA and YNFKEQ. The CDR3 totals 14 residues. Deletions cut 0 bases from V and 4 bases from J, with 9 bases between. The CDR3 DNA follows: TGTGCCAGCAGCCAAGAACATTTTTCCTATGGCTACACCTTC. Its translation: CASSQEHFSYGYTF.

This clonotype was counted many times. The chain is built from TRBV5-1 and TRBJ1-2, with TRBD1 matching over 8 bases. Germline CDR1 is SGHRS and CDR2 is YFSETQ. The CDR3 spans 15 residues. V shed 4 bases, J shed 4 bases, and the junction held 9 bases outside the gene matches. CDR3 in amino acids: CASSLTTGGGYGYTF. In DNA, the CDR3 is TGCGCCAGCAGCCTGACCACAGGGGGTGGCTATGGCTACACCTTC.

There are many counts of this clonotype. V is TRBV5-1 and J is TRBJ2-2; no clear D gene. CDR1 is SGHRS, CDR2 YFSETQ, per germline. CDR3 length: 14 amino acids. V shed 3 bases and J shed 2 bases, with 8 bases lying between them. The CDR3 loop reads CASSWVGNTGELFF. The CDR3 DNA follows: TGCGCCAGCAGCTGGGTCGGAAACACCGGGGAGCTGTTTTTT. The full variable domain, rest sourced from reference TRBV5-1 and TRBJ2-2, is KAGVTQTPRYLIKTRGQQVTLSCSPISGHRSVSWYQQTPGQGLQFLFEYFSETQRNKGNFPGRFSGRQFSNSRSEMNVSTLELGDSALYLCASSWVGNTGELFFGEGSRLTVL.

In its sample, this clonotype was seen many times. The chain couples TRBV30 to TRBJ2-5; either TRBD1 or TRBD2 may supply D (5 bases each). This CDR3 region has 12 residues. V was shortened by 7 bases and J by 3 bases, with 12 bases between the two germline ends. Germline values: CDR1 GTSNPN, CDR2 SVGIG (reference sequence). DNA for the CDR3: TGTGCCTCTGAAGGGACGAAAGAGACCCAGTACTTC. Its translation: CASEGTKETQYF. The full variable domain, its missing parts supplied by reference TRBV30 and TRBJ2-5, is SQTIHQWPATLVQPVGSPLSLECTVEGTSNPNLYWYRQAAGRGLQLLFYSVGIGQISSEVPQNLSASRPQDRQFILSSKKLLLSDSGFYLCASEGTKETQYFGPGTRLLVL.

This clonotype was seen repeatedly, ten times or more. V gene TRBV30 combines with J gene TRBJ1-2, with 8 bases fitting TRBD1. The V gene end was trimmed by 8 bases and the J gene end by 0 bases; junction bases not matched to a gene: 8. The CDR3 covers 14 residues. Germline CDR1 and CDR2: GTSNPN and SVGIG (reference sequence). CDR3 region: CAGGQGRTNYGYTF. CDR3 nucleotides: TGTGCCGGCGGACAGGGAAGAACTAACTATGGCTACACCTTC. Filled out from reference TRBV30 and TRBJ1-2, the complete variable domain reads SQTIHQWPATLVQPVGSPLSLECTVEGTSNPNLYWYRQAAGRGLQLLFYSVGIGQISSEVPQNLSASRPQDRQFILSSKKLLLSDSGFYLCAGGQGRTNYGYTFGSGTRLTVV.

This clonotype was seen many times. The chain carries TRBV5-6 and TRBJ2-3; 7 bases line up with TRBD2. The CDR3 runs 16 residues. Germline lookup yields CDR1 SGHDT and CDR2 YYEEEE. The V and J ends lost 0 bases and 2 bases, in that order; junction bases with no gene match: 6. The CDR3 sequence is CASSLVGRGTTDTQYF. CDR3 bases: TGTGCCAGCAGCTTGGTTGGGCGGGGGACCACAGATACGCAGTATTTT.

This clonotype was seen at least ten times. This chain uses TRBV20-1 with TRBJ2-7, with 9 bases aligning to TRBD1. V was clipped by 3 bases and J by 1 base; unmatched bases: 4. This CDR3 is 14 amino acids long. Germline V gene lookup returns CDR1 DFQATT and CDR2 SNEGSKA (reference sequence). The CDR3 protein is CSASRDRVSYEQYF. The CDR3 DNA is TGCAGTGCTAGTAGGGACAGGGTATCCTACGAGCAGTACTTC.

The chain recombines TRBV6-1 with TRBJ2-1; 10 nucleotides match TRBD2. The CDR3 covers 17 residues. Trimming cost V 7 bases and J 5 bases; bases outside gene matches: 14. The V gene's germline CDR1 is MNHNS and CDR2 SASEGT. CDR3 nucleotides: TGTGCCAGCAACCCGTCGAGCGGGAGGGCTCCCAACAATGAGCAGTTCTTC. Protein: CASNPSSGRAPNNEQFF.

This clonotype was observed many times. The chain joins TRBV6-5 to TRBJ1-2, with a weak D call TRBD1 (6 bases). The CDR3 length is 16 residues. The V end was cut by 0 bases, the J end by 4 bases, with 15 bases between. CDR1 and CDR2 (germline): MNHEY, SVGAGI. CDR3 nucleotides: TGTGCCAGCAGTTACTCGATAGATGGAGGGGGCTATGGCTACACCTTC. As protein: CASSYSIDGGGYGYTF.

This clonotype was seen repeatedly, ten times or more. The rearrangement links TRBV2 to TRBJ2-3; TRBD1 is a possible D gene (5 bases). The CDR3 runs to 16 residues. Between the trimmed V and J ends, which lost 1 base and 8 bases, there was a span of 19 bases. Germline loops: CDR1 SNHLY, CDR2 FYNNEI. The CDR3 DNA is TGTGCCAGCAGTGAAGTGGGGTCAGGGTCCACGGGTACGCAGTATTTT. Translation gives CASSEVGSGSTGTQYF.

On this clonotype itself: Possible read error: a much larger clone is one base away. The chain links TRBV27 to TRBJ2-7; 8 bases agree with TRBD1. The germline V gene encodes CDR1 MNHEY and CDR2 SMNVEV (reference sequence). CDR3 length: 14 residues. The CDR3 protein is CASSSSSGGYGQYF. The CDR3 nucleotides read TGTGCCAGCAGTTCCTCCTCAGGGGGCTACGGGCAGTACTTC.

This clonotype was counted many times. This chain links TRBV12-3 or TRBV12-4 with TRBJ2-2; tentative D call: TRBD1 (5 bases). Between the trimmed V and J ends, which lost 5 bases and 6 bases, there was a span of 13 bases. The CDR3 is 14 residues long. CDR3 loop: CASSDLRAAGELFF. The CDR3 nucleotides read TGTGCCAGCAGTGACCTCAGGGCTGCCGGGGAGCTGTTTTTT.

This clonotype was detected many times. The chain couples TRBV6-1 to TRBJ2-2; D possibly corresponds to TRBD1 (5 bases). V was clipped by 5 bases and J by 7 bases, with 20 bases between them. Germline V gives CDR1 MNHNS, CDR2 SASEGT. The CDR3 runs 16 residues. CDR3 protein: CASSRKGQGKVGELFF. In DNA form, the CDR3 reads TGTGCCAGCAGTCGGAAGGGGCAGGGTAAAGTCGGGGAGCTGTTTTTT.

This clonotype came up many times. V gene TRBV5-1 combines with J gene TRBJ2-7; possibly TRBD1 for D (5 bases). The V and J ends lost 0 bases and 2 bases respectively, with 9 bases between them. The length of the CDR3 is 14 residues. Germline CDR1 SGHRS, CDR2 YFSETQ. This CDR3 reads CASSLEPGTYEQYF. The CDR3 nucleotides read TGCGCCAGCAGCTTGGAACCAGGGACCTACGAGCAGTACTTC.

This clonotype was counted only a few times. The CDR3 loop reads CASGRAGYEQYF. CDR3 DNA sequence: TGTGCCAGCGGGAGGGCCGGGTACGAGCAGTACTTC. This chain joins TRBV14 and TRBJ2-7, with 7 positions matching TRBD2. The trim removed 8 bases at V and 4 bases at J, leaving 5 bases unmatched. This CDR3 is built from 12 residues. CDR1 and CDR2 from the germline V gene are SGHDN and FVKESK.

This clonotype was counted at least ten times. The chain recombines TRBV2 with TRBJ2-4, with no clear D. Trimming cost V 7 bases and J 0 bases, with 7 bases left between them. The CDR3 spans 13 residues. The V gene's germline CDR1 is SNHLY and CDR2 FYNNEI. This CDR3 reads CASINLAKNIQYF. The CDR3 coding sequence is TGTGCCAGCATTAATCTAGCCAAAAACATTCAGTACTTC.